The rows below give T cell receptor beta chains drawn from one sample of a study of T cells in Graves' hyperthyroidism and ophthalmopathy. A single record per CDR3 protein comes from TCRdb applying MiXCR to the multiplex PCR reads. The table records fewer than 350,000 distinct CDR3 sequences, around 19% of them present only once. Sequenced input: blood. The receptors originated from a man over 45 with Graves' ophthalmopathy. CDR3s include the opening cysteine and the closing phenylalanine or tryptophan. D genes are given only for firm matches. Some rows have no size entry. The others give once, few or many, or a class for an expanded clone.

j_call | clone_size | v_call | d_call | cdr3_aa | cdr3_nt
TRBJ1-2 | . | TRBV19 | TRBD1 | CASSRTGDYYGYTF | TGTGCCAGTAGCCGGACAGGAGATTACTATGGCTACACCTTC
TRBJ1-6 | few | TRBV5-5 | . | CASSTQGLYNSPLHF | TGTGCCAGCAGCACGCAGGGCCTCTATAATTCACCCCTCCACTTT
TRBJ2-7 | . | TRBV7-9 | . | CASSSGGLRAYEQYF | TGTGCCAGCAGCTCAGGCGGGTTACGGGCCTACGAGCAGTACTTC
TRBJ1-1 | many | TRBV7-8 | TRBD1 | CASSQDRGGLAFF | TGTGCCAGCAGCCAGGACAGGGGGGGGTTGGCTTTCTTT
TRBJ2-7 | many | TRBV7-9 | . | CASSPGRFSYEQYF | TGTGCCAGCAGCCCCGGAAGGTTTTCCTACGAGCAGTACTTC
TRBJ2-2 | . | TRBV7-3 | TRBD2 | CASSLAVTSKTGELFF | TGTGCCAGCAGCTTGGCCGTGACTAGCAAGACCGGGGAGCTGTTTTTT
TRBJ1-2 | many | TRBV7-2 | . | CASSTFSPVGDYGYTF | TGTGCCAGCAGCACATTCTCCCCAGTGGGGGACTATGGCTACACCTTC
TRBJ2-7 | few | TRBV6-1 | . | CASTQVAYEQYF | TGTGCCAGCACACAGGTGGCGTACGAGCAGTACTTC
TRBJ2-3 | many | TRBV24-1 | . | CATSDPDSRATDTQYF | TGTGCCACCAGTGATCCAGACAGCCGAGCCACAGATACGCAGTATTTT
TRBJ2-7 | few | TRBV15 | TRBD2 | CATSRTGTSGRVEQYF | TGTGCCACCAGCAGAACCGGGACTAGCGGGAGGGTCGAGCAGTACTTC
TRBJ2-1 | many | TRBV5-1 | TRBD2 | CASSWPGLAGLSSYNEQFF | TGCGCCAGCAGCTGGCCGGGACTAGCGGGCCTAAGCTCCTACAATGAGCAGTTCTTC
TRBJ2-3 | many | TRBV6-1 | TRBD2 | CASSPSSGAGTDTQYF | TGTGCCAGCAGCCCTTCAAGCGGGGCGGGCACAGATACGCAGTATTTT
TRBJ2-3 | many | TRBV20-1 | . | CSAIRSSDTQYF | TGCAGTGCTATCAGGAGTTCGGATACGCAGTATTTT
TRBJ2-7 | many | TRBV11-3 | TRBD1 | CASSWDREYEQYF | TGTGCCAGCAGCTGGGACAGGGAGTACGAGCAGTACTTC
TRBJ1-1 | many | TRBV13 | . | CASSLGRQTPRNTEAFF | TGTGCCAGCAGCTTAGGGCGACAGACACCTAGGAACACTGAAGCTTTCTTT
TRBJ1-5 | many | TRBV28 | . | CASSLFGNQPQHF | TGTGCCAGCAGTTTATTCGGCAATCAGCCCCAGCATTTT
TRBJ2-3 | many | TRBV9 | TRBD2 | CASSARLASTDTQYF | TGTGCCAGCAGCGCCAGACTAGCGAGCACAGATACGCAGTATTTT
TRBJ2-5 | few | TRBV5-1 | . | CASSLGIGGQETQYF | TGCGCCAGCAGCTTGGGGATTGGGGGCCAAGAGACCCAGTACTTC
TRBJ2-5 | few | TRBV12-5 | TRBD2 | CASGLVRERGQETQYF | TGTGCTAGTGGTTTGGTACGAGAGCGGGGCCAAGAGACCCAGTACTTC
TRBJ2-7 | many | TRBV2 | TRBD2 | CASKGSGRRYEQYF | TGTGCCAGCAAGGGTAGCGGGAGGAGATACGAGCAGTACTTC
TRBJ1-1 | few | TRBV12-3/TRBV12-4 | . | CASSLVSWGGTEAFF | TGTGCCAGCAGTTTAGTGTCTTGGGGGGGGACTGAAGCTTTCTTT
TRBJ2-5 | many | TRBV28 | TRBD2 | CASSLSLAGGPGETQYF | TGTGCCAGCAGTTTAAGCCTAGCGGGAGGGCCGGGGGAGACCCAGTACTTC
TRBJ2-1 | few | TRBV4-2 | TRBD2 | CASSQEVAGVSYNEQFF | TGTGCCAGCAGCCAGGAAGTAGCGGGGGTCTCCTACAATGAGCAGTTCTTC
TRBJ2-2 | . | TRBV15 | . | CATSREGTELFF | TGTGCCACCAGCAGAGAAGGCACAGAGCTGTTTTTT
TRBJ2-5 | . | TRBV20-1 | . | CSAEIRGRQETQYF | TGCAGTGCCGAGATCAGGGGTAGACAAGAGACCCAGTACTTC
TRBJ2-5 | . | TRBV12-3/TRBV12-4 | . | CASSPGIAGTQYF | TGTGCCAGCAGTCCCGGGATAGCAGGGACCCAGTACTTC
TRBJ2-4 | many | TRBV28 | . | CASSVRSIQYF | TGTGCCAGCAGTGTACGGTCCATTCAGTACTTC
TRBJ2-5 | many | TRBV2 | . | CASSPRETQYF | TGTGCCAGCAGTCCCAGGGAGACCCAGTACTTC
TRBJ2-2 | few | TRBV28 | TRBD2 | CASSPREAPGELFF | TGTGCCAGCAGTCCCCGGGAGGCCCCCGGGGAGCTGTTTTTT
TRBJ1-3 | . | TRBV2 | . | CASSKEAGAGNTIYF | TGTGCCAGCAGCAAAGAGGCAGGGGCTGGAAACACCATATATTTT
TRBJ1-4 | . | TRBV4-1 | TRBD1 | CASSQEGGQSTNEKLFF | TGCGCCAGCAGCCAAGAAGGGGGACAGTCAACTAATGAAAAACTGTTTTTT
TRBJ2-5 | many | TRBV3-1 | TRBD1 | CASSQPGTGIGETQYF | TGTGCCAGCAGCCAACCCGGGACAGGGATAGGGGAGACCCAGTACTTC
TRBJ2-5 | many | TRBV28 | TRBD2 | CASSFGGLAGTERETQYF | TGTGCCAGCAGTTTTGGGGGACTAGCGGGAACAGAGAGAGAGACCCAGTACTTC